This T cell receptor beta chain was observed in a study of technical replicates of blood from a handful of donors. This clone was counted only a few times. Germline values: CDR1 SNHLY, CDR2 FYNNEI. Trimming removed 2 bases from V and 7 bases from J; junction bases left unmatched: 7. CDR3 length: 15 amino acids. The assay was immunoSEQ multiplex PCR, and TCRdb's table has in-frame clones only and misses some. The sample has about 80,000 clones, around 85% seen once. Sequencing was carried out using PBMCs. The V gene is TRBV2, the J gene TRBJ1-2; TRBD1 matches 10 bases. The sequence derives from a human donor in good health. Some clones in this sample may be carry-over from other donors' samples. The DNA of the CDR3 is TGTGCCAGCAGTGAACCCCCGGGACAGGGGTCTGGCTACACCTTC. Amino acid sequence: CASSEPPGQGSGYTF. The whole variable domain, remainder taken from reference TRBV2 and TRBJ1-2, is EPEVTQTPSHQVTQMGQEVILRCVPISNHLYFYWYRQILGQKVEFLVSFYNNEISEKSEIFDDQFSVERPDGSNFTLKIRSTKLEDSAMYFCASSEPPGQGSGYTFGSGTRLTVV.